These 7 T cell receptor beta chains were sequenced from one sample in a study of T-cell reconstitution after alpha-beta-depleted transplantation in children. TCRbeta library construction was performed incorporating unique molecular identifiers. TCRdb re-called the PCR reads with MiXCR, one entry per CDR3 protein. The sample consists of 580,000 or so distinct CDR3 sequences, 23% of them appearing once. This specimen was PBMCs, mostly from graft donor cells, taken 360 days after TCRalphabeta/CD19-depleted stem cell transplant. Every receptor here comes from a boy younger than two who had a stem cell transplant for acute myeloid leukemia, so the T cells may come from the graft donor.

This clonotype was observed at least ten times. The gene calls are TRBV29-1 and TRBJ2-1; D is unresolved. This CDR3 has 14 amino acids. Trimming removed 1 base at V and 0 bases at J, with 7 bases between. Germline CDR1 SQVTM, CDR2 ANQGSEA. CDR3 in DNA: TGCAGCGTTGAAGCGCAGCGCTCCTACAATGAGCAGTTCTTC. Its translation is CSVEAQRSYNEQFF.

This clonotype was seen repeatedly, ten times or more. The chain couples TRBV15 to TRBJ2-3; unclear D gene. The V end lost 3 bases, the J end lost 3 bases, and 10 bases lay between the germline ends. Per the germline V gene, CDR1 is LNHNV and CDR2 is YYDKDF (reference sequence). The CDR3 sequence is 14 residues long. The CDR3 DNA sequence: TGTGCCACCAGCAGCCCACCGAGAACAGATACGCAGTATTTT. This codes for CATSSPPRTDTQYF.

This clonotype was observed a few times. The gene calls are TRBV12-3 or TRBV12-4 and TRBJ2-2; D uncertain. The CDR3 totals 13 residues. V shed 6 bases and J shed 4 bases, with 9 bases lying between them. CDR3 loop: CASSWSPTGELFF. The CDR3 DNA sequence: TGTGCCAGCAGCTGGAGCCCCACCGGGGAGCTGTTTTTT.

The V and J genes are TRBV10-3 and TRBJ1-2; D is undetermined. The length of the CDR3 is 12 residues. Looked up from germline, CDR1 is ENHRY and CDR2 is SYGVKD. Between the trimmed V and J ends, which lost 4 bases and 8 bases, there was a span of 11 bases. The CDR3, as DNA: TGTGCCATCAGTGCATGGGTGAGCGGCTACACCTTC. This sequence encodes CAISAWVSGYTF.

This clonotype showed up many times. This chain uses TRBV20-1 with TRBJ2-3, with 9 nucleotides matching TRBD1. The length of the CDR3 is 16 residues. Trimming took 0 bases from V and 5 from J; bases not matched to a gene: 9. Germline CDR1 reads DFQATT; CDR2 reads SNEGSKA (reference sequence). CDR3 sequence (DNA): TGCAGTGCTAGAGATGGAACAGGGGGCTCCAGAGATACGCAGTATTTT. This translates into CSARDGTGGSRDTQYF.

The chain links TRBV20-1 to TRBJ2-7; TRBD2 agrees at 9 bases. V shed 5 bases and J 0 bases; nucleotides not matched to a gene: 5. CDR1 and CDR2 from the germline V gene are DFQATT and SNEGSKA (reference sequence). The CDR3 consists of 14 residues. As DNA, the CDR3 is TGCAGTGCTGACCTAGCGGGGAGCTCCTACGAGCAGTACTTC. Amino acid sequence: CSADLAGSSYEQYF.

In its sample, this clonotype was seen a few times. It may be a read error: a sequence one base away is much more abundant. J is TRBJ2-3 and V is TRBV7-2; TRBD2 is a possible D gene (5 bases). The CDR3 loop spans 15 amino acids. V was trimmed by 1 base and J by 0 bases, leaving 8 bases between them. Looked up from germline, CDR1 is SGHTA and CDR2 is FQGNSA. The chain's CDR3 is CASSLEAGSTDTQYF. In DNA form, the CDR3 reads TGTGCCAGCAGCTTAGAGGCGGGTAGCACAGATACGCAGTATTTT.